Listed below are T cell receptor beta chains from one sample, sequenced in a study of T cell repertoires in cytomegalovirus infection. TCRdb called the reads again in MiXCR, with one record for every CDR3 protein. The sample shows 830,000 or so distinct CDR3 sequences, 30% to 35% of them seen only once. No antigen has been assigned to these receptors. Source: cultured CD8+ T cells from PBMCs, taken from culture after CMV antigen stimulation. Receptors were obtained from a human donor in good health (CMV status not recorded). Some clones in this sample may be carry-over from other donors' samples. Each CDR3 is given with its conserved first and last residue. Fields, in order: V gene, J gene, clone size, D gene, CDR3 protein, CDR3 DNA. The D gene is left open where the match is weak. The size entry is marked missing in some rows and otherwise reads once, few, many or a size class.

TRBV7-8	TRBJ2-1	.	TRBD2	CASSLRAGGFPPAHEQFF	TGTGCCAGCAGCTTGCGGGCGGGGGGGTTCCCCCCAGCCCATGAGCAGTTCTTC
TRBV28	TRBJ2-3	.	.	CASSLAEDTQYF	TGTGCCAGCAGTTTGGCCGAGGATACGCAGTATTTT
TRBV11-2	TRBJ1-1	.	.	CASSTGGGRTEAFF	TGTGCCAGCAGCACCGGAGGGGGGAGGACTGAAGCTTTCTTT
TRBV19	TRBJ1-1	few	.	CASTTANTEAFF	TGTGCCAGTACTACAGCGAACACTGAAGCTTTCTTT
TRBV7-9	TRBJ2-3	few	.	CASSLNPLVDTQYF	TGTGCCAGCAGCTTAAACCCCTTAGTGGATACGCAGTATTTT
TRBV4-1	TRBJ2-5	few	.	CASSQGERETQYF	TGCGCCAGCAGCCAAGGGGAAAGGGAGACCCAGTACTTC
TRBV5-4	TRBJ2-7	.	.	CASSLANAGAEQYF	TGTGCCAGCAGCTTGGCCAATGCAGGGGCCGAGCAGTACTTC
TRBV15	TRBJ2-7	few	TRBD1	CATRGTGSYEQYF	TGTGCCACCAGAGGGACAGGGTCCTACGAGCAGTACTTC
TRBV28	TRBJ2-2	few	TRBD1	CASSLTLPGQYYTGELFF	TGTGCCAGCAGTCTCACTTTACCGGGACAGTACTACACCGGGGAGCTGTTTTTT
TRBV11-2	TRBJ1-2	.	TRBD1	CASSLDIGDSLPIYGYTF	TGTGCCAGCAGCTTAGACATAGGGGACAGTCTACCCATCTATGGCTACACCTTC
TRBV5-4	TRBJ2-3	.	TRBD2	CASSLGLAGADGQYF	TGTGCCAGCAGCTTGGGACTAGCGGGGGCCGATGGGCAGTATTTT